These 31 T cell receptor beta chains share one sample of origin, sequenced in a study. Each CDR3 protein gets one entry after TCRdb re-called the 5' RACE reads with MiXCR. The sample has 9,500 to 15,000 distinct CDR3 sequences, roughly 51% seen once. Treg sorting used a CD4+CD25+CD127-/low gate. The specimen was tumor-infiltrating Tregs sorted from the breast tumor. The receptor set was obtained from a female donor with breast cancer.

This clonotype was found a few times. The chain joins TRBV4-3 to TRBJ2-2; 12 bases match TRBD2. Germline lookup yields CDR1 LGHNA and CDR2 YSLEER. J was trimmed by 6 bases and V by 2 bases; bases with no gene match: 10. This CDR3 region has 18 residues. CDR3: CASSQPGLAGIYSGELFF. For the CDR3, the DNA is TGCGCCAGCAGCCAACCCGGACTAGCGGGAATTTATTCCGGGGAGCTGTTTTTT.

This clonotype has only one observation. The J gene is TRBJ2-7, the V gene TRBV5-6; 8 bases match TRBD1. V lost 5 bases, J lost 3 bases, and 7 bases stayed unmatched. This CDR3 contains 14 residues. Germline V gene data show CDR1 as SGHDT and CDR2 as YYEEEE. CDR3 nucleotide sequence: TGTGCCAGCAGTGGACAGGGTCTCTACTACGAGCAGTACGTC. Encoded protein: CASSGQGLYYEQYV.

The CDR3 protein is CSAPEAGGGIHQPQHF. Written as DNA, the CDR3 is TGCAGTGCTCCCGAGGCGGGTGGGGGAATCCATCAGCCCCAGCATTTT. V usage is TRBV20-1 and J usage is TRBJ1-5; TRBD1 might be the D (5 bases). Germline assignment: CDR1 DFQATT and CDR2 SNEGSKA (reference sequence). This CDR3 region has 16 residues. V was cut by 5 bases and J by 5 bases, with 22 bases left in between.

J is TRBJ2-3 and V is TRBV6-1; D ambiguous. CDR3 length: 14 amino acids. V dropped 2 bases and J dropped 1 base, with 7 bases sitting between them. From germline, CDR1 is MNHNS and CDR2 SASEGT. CDR3 sequence (DNA): TGTGCCAGCAGTGAAAGGCTTCGCACAGATACGCAGTATTTT. Translating it yields CASSERLRTDTQYF.

The CDR3, as DNA: TGCCCCGGGACTTCTAACAATGAGCAGTTCTTC. This encodes CPGTSNNEQFF. The chain recombines TRBV20-1 with TRBJ2-1; D perhaps matches TRBD2 (6 bases). Germline lookup yields CDR1 DFQATT and CDR2 SNEGSKA (reference sequence). The CDR3 runs to 11 residues.

This chain uses TRBV6-2 or TRBV6-3 with TRBJ2-1; 16 positions agree with TRBD2. CDR3 length: 19 residues. After removal of 4 bases from V and 5 bases from J, the junction contained 11 bases not matched to a gene. The germline CDR1 and CDR2 sequences are MNHEY and SVGEGT. Written as DNA, the CDR3 is TGTGCCAGCAGTTTCCAAGCCGGGACTAGCGGGAGGGCCCACAATGAGCAGTTCTTC. This gives the protein CASSFQAGTSGRAHNEQFF.

This chain connects TRBV6-5 to TRBJ1-1, with D perhaps matching TRBD1 (6 bases). With 0 bases removed from V and 4 bases from J, the gap between germline ends came to 12 bases. Looked up from germline, CDR1 is MNHEY and CDR2 is SVGAGI. The CDR3 is made up of 15 amino acids. CDR3 sequence: CASSYSKGGLTEAFF. CDR3 in DNA: TGTGCCAGCAGTTACTCGAAGGGGGGCCTCACTGAAGCTTTCTTT.

Only a few counts were recorded for this clonotype. The rearrangement links TRBV6-5 to TRBJ2-7; D gene ambiguous. V was cut by 4 bases and J by 2 bases, with 15 bases left in between. CDR1 MNHEY and CDR2 SVGAGI come from the germline V gene. The length of the CDR3 is 15 residues. The CDR3 reads CASSSVLSYPYEQYF. CDR3 nucleotides: TGTGCCAGCAGTTCTGTGTTGAGCTACCCCTACGAGCAGTACTTC.

This clonotype came up a few times. The chain couples TRBV20-1 to TRBJ1-5, with D maybe TRBD1 (5 bases). The CDR3 spans 13 residues. Per the germline V gene, CDR1 is DFQATT and CDR2 is SNEGSKA (reference sequence). The germline V and J ends were trimmed by 3 bases and 6 bases, with 12 bases remaining between them. The CDR3 bases are TGCAGTGCTAGTGCAGGGCATGGTCAGCCCCAGCATTTT. This codes for CSASAGHGQPQHF.

This chain links TRBV29-1 with TRBJ1-1; 7 positions match TRBD1. The length of the CDR3 is 13 residues. The trim removed 7 bases at V and 4 bases at J, leaving 9 bases unmatched. Germline CDR1 and CDR2: SQVTM and ANQGSEA. The CDR3 sequence: CSDTIQGGTEAFF. CDR3 nucleotides: TGCAGCGATACTATTCAGGGGGGCACTGAAGCTTTCTTT. Full variable domain (remainder filled in from reference TRBV29-1 and TRBJ1-1): SAVISQKPSRDICQRGTSLTIQCQVDSQVTMMFWYRQQPGQSLTLIATANQGSEATYESGFVIDKFPISRPNLTFSTLTVSNMSPEDSSIYLCSDTIQGGTEAFFGQGTRLTVV.

In this sample, this clonotype turned up once. V usage is TRBV6-6 and J usage is TRBJ1-5; D may be TRBD1 (5 bases). Germline V gene lookup returns CDR1 MNHNY and CDR2 SVGAGI (reference sequence). The CDR3 covers 12 residues. Trimming took 7 bases from V and 4 from J, leaving 8 bases between them. CDR3 in DNA: TGTGCCAGCACTGGGGGAAATCAGCCCCAGCATTTT. As protein: CASTGGNQPQHF.

This clonotype rates as medium-sized. The V call is TRBV10-3, the J call TRBJ1-6; D unresolved. The CDR3 is 13 residues long. Germline loops: CDR1 ENHRY, CDR2 SYGVKD. Trimming removed 2 bases from V and 7 bases from J, with 6 bases in between. Written as DNA, the CDR3 is TGTGCCATCAGTGAGACAGCAAATTCACCCCTCCACTTT. It yields the protein CAISETANSPLHF.

V gene TRBV7-2 combines with J gene TRBJ2-1; 10 nucleotides line up with TRBD2. Germline V gene data show CDR1 as SGHTA and CDR2 as FQGNSA. The V segment lost 5 bases and the J segment 6 bases; nucleotides outside the gene matches: 10. The CDR3 totals 16 residues. DNA of the CDR3: TGTGCCAGCAGCCCTAGATTTAGACTAGCGGGCAATGAGCAGTTCTTC. Translated, it gives CASSPRFRLAGNEQFF.

The rearrangement joins TRBV12-3 or TRBV12-4 to TRBJ2-5; D unresolved. This CDR3 spans 14 amino acids. V lost 8 bases, J lost 1 base, and 14 bases lay in between. DNA of the CDR3: TGTGCCAGCTCTGATCGGGTGTCCCAAGAGACCCAGTACTTC. Translation gives CASSDRVSQETQYF.

This chain connects TRBV7-2 to TRBJ1-4; no clear D. CDR1 is SGHTA, CDR2 FQGNSA, per germline. The CDR3 extends over 13 amino acids. Trimming took off 6 bases at V and 6 bases at J, with 11 bases between the two ends. Here the CDR3 reads CASRLGTDEKLFF. Here the CDR3 DNA reads TGTGCCAGCAGGCTAGGAACCGATGAAAAACTGTTTTTT.

This chain links TRBV20-1 with TRBJ1-6; D may be TRBD1 (5 bases). The CDR3 runs to 14 residues. Trimming took 3 bases from V and 9 from J, leaving 15 bases between them. Germline loops: CDR1 DFQATT, CDR2 SNEGSKA (reference sequence). CDR3 nucleotide sequence: TGCAGTGCTAGGGGGGGGGAGTACAGTTCACCCCTCCACTTT. It encodes CSARGGEYSSPLHF.

The chain links TRBV6-1 to TRBJ1-1, with D tentatively TRBD1 (6 bases). Trimming took 7 bases from V and 5 from J, leaving 14 bases between them. This CDR3 is built from 13 residues. Germline CDR1 reads MNHNS; CDR2 reads SASEGT. Here the CDR3 DNA reads TGTGCCAGCAAGATACAGGGTTTTACTGAAGCTTTCTTT. This encodes CASKIQGFTEAFF.

In this sample, this clonotype turned up a few times. The rearrangement links TRBV4-3 to TRBJ2-7, with D perhaps matching TRBD1 (5 bases). Looked up from germline, CDR1 is LGHNA and CDR2 is YSLEER. This CDR3 spans 11 amino acids. V was clipped by 2 bases and J by 9 bases, with 8 bases between them. DNA for the CDR3: TGCGCCAGCAGCCAAAGTAGGGGGCAGTACGTC. The encoded protein is CASSQSRGQYV.

The chain has TRBV4-3 and TRBJ1-1; no clear D gene. This CDR3 region has 12 residues. Germline assignment: CDR1 LGHNA and CDR2 YSLEER. Trimming left V 8 bases short and J 2 bases short, with 9 bases between. CDR3 coding DNA: TGCGCCAGCGGCGACGGCAACACTGAAGCTTTCTTT. Translated, it gives CASGDGNTEAFF.

The V gene is TRBV7-9, the J gene TRBJ2-3; TRBD1 is a possible D gene (6 bases). There are 15 residues in the CDR3. V was pared by 6 bases and J by 0 bases, with 13 bases between. Germline V gives CDR1 SEHNR, CDR2 FQNEAQ (reference sequence). The CDR3: CASRRSRGSTDTQYF. The CDR3 nucleotides are TGTGCCAGCAGACGAAGCAGGGGAAGCACAGATACGCAGTATTTT.

The rearrangement joins TRBV20-1 to TRBJ2-7; D possibly corresponds to TRBD1 (6 bases). The CDR3 has 12 amino acids. V was clipped by 3 bases and J by 5 bases, with 11 bases between them. Germline CDR1 is DFQATT and CDR2 is SNEGSKA (reference sequence). The CDR3 DNA follows: TGCAGTGCTAGCGACCGGGACAACGAGCAGTACTTC. This translates into CSASDRDNEQYF.

V gene TRBV7-9 combines with J gene TRBJ2-3; D is possibly TRBD1 (6 bases). Trimming cost V 4 bases and J 0 bases, with 8 bases left between them. This CDR3 is built from 14 residues. The germline V gene encodes CDR1 SEHNR and CDR2 FQNEAQ (reference sequence). The CDR3 loop reads CASSSGQSTDTQYF. DNA of the CDR3: TGTGCCAGCAGCTCAGGACAGAGCACAGATACGCAGTATTTT.

The chain recombines TRBV20-1 with TRBJ2-7; D not resolved. The length of the CDR3 is 11 residues. Germline V gives CDR1 DFQATT, CDR2 SNEGSKA (reference sequence). CDR3 amino acids: CSASNGPQRPV. CDR3 nucleotide sequence: TGCAGTGCTAGTAATGGGCCCCAGCGCCCCGTC.

This chain connects TRBV11-3 to TRBJ2-1; TRBD1 is a possible D gene (5 bases). Germline V gene lookup returns CDR1 SGHNT and CDR2 YENEEA. The CDR3 extends over 15 amino acids. V was clipped by 3 bases and J by 7 bases, with 16 bases between them. The CDR3 sequence: CASSFRAPGMNEQFF. The CDR3 DNA reads TGTGCCAGCAGCTTCAGGGCGCCAGGGATGAATGAGCAGTTCTTC.

This rearrangement joins TRBV11-2 to TRBJ1-1, with a possible D match to TRBD1 (5 bases). Germline loops: CDR1 SGHAT, CDR2 FQNNGV. V lost 1 base and J lost 1, with 10 bases in between. The CDR3 sequence is 15 residues long. In DNA, the CDR3 is TGTGCCAGCAGCTTAGGGCGCGACAGGAACACTGAAGCTTTCTTT. Protein sequence: CASSLGRDRNTEAFF. Looking up the rest from reference TRBV11-2 and TRBJ1-1 gives the full variable domain: EAGVAQSPRYKIIEKRQSVAFWCNPISGHATLYWYQQILGQGPKLLIQFQNNGVVDDSQLPKDRFSAERLKGVDSTLKIQPAKLEDSAVYLCASSLGRDRNTEAFFGQGTRLTVV.

This clonotype was detected only a few times. This chain connects TRBV20-1 to TRBJ2-5; maybe TRBD2 (6 bases). This CDR3 has 15 residues. V was shortened by 4 bases and J by 2 bases, with 17 bases between the two germline ends. Germline assignment: CDR1 DFQATT and CDR2 SNEGSKA (reference sequence). CDR3 in amino acids: CSATLTSSAQETQYF. The CDR3 DNA is TGCAGTGCTACATTAACCTCTAGCGCACAAGAGACCCAGTACTTC.

This CDR3 reads CASSPGGSPLHF. In DNA form, the CDR3 reads TGTGCCAGCTCCCCGGGGGGTTCACCCCTCCACTTT. The chain employs TRBV7-2 and TRBJ1-6, with D possibly matching TRBD1 (5 bases). The germline gives CDR1 SGHTA, CDR2 FQGNSA. This CDR3 has 12 amino acids. Trimming shortened V by 8 bases and J by 9 bases, and 11 bases separated the two germline ends.

The rearrangement uses TRBV4-3 and TRBJ2-7, with D possibly TRBD2 on 5 matching bases. The germline CDR1 and CDR2 sequences are LGHNA and YSLEER. The CDR3 length is 14 residues. Trimming cost V 1 base and J 2 bases, with 9 bases left between them. The CDR3 bases are TGCGCCAGCAGCCAAGGTGGAGGAACCTACGAGCAGTACTTC. Its protein is CASSQGGGTYEQYF.

The V and J genes are TRBV6-6 and TRBJ2-7; 8 bases line up with TRBD1. Germline V lookup: CDR1 MNHNY, CDR2 SVGAGI (reference sequence). V dropped 6 bases and J dropped 3; count of bases not matched to a gene: 4. The CDR3 spans 13 residues. The CDR3 spells CASSRTGIYEQYF. The CDR3 DNA follows: TGTGCCAGCAGCCGGACAGGGATCTACGAGCAGTACTTC.

The V gene is TRBV6-6, the J gene TRBJ2-1; no clear D. CDR3 length: 15 residues. V was clipped by 2 bases and J by 9 bases, with 17 bases between them. Germline V gene sequence: CDR1 MNHNY, CDR2 SVGAGI (reference sequence). The CDR3 DNA reads TGTGCCAGCAGTTACCGTCCCAGTGGATCGGGTGAGCAGTTCTTC. Translation gives CASSYRPSGSGEQFF.

The chain recombines TRBV18 with TRBJ2-1; D is unclear. Trimming pared 4 bases from V and 4 bases from J, leaving 5 bases between. From germline, CDR1 is KGHSH and CDR2 LQKENI. This CDR3 contains 12 residues. CDR3: CASSRAYNEQFF. The CDR3 nucleotides read TGTGCCAGCTCACGGGCGTACAATGAGCAGTTCTTC.